These 25 T cell receptor beta chains share one sample of origin, sequenced in a study of T cells expressing NK-cell markers. Following a re-call of the 5' RACE reads, TCRdb has one entry per CDR3 protein and lacks DNA. Seen in this sample are about 540,000 distinct CDR3 sequences; the ten most common clones hold about 3.6%. Sequencing input: blood T cells: a sorted CD56 or NKG2C T cell subset, CD4+ or CD8+ T cells, or bulk PBMC T cells (not recorded which). Receptors originate from a man younger than 30 in good health.

The gene calls are TRBV7-9 and TRBJ2-1; TCRdb picks TRBD2, but there is no DNA to check that call. Germline lookup yields CDR1 SEHNR and CDR2 FQNEAQ (reference sequence). CDR3 length: 13 residues. The CDR3 is CASRVVPTEWGFF.

V gene TRBV20-1 combines with J gene TRBJ2-4; as DNA is missing, the TRBD2 call by TCRdb cannot be tested. Germline loops: CDR1 DFQATT, CDR2 SNEGSKA (reference sequence). The length of the CDR3 is 16 residues. The CDR3 loop reads CSAMTSGSGSKNIQYF.

The chain carries TRBV7-9 and TRBJ2-1. CDR1 SEHNR and CDR2 FQNEAQ come from the germline V gene (reference sequence). This CDR3 region has 17 residues. This chain's CDR3 is CASSLVPWGSSYNEQFF.

The chain uses TRBV27 and TRBJ2-4; TCRdb calls TRBD1, which cannot be checked without DNA. The CDR3 is 15 amino acids. The germline CDR1 and CDR2 sequences are MNHEY and SMNVEV (reference sequence). The CDR3 loop reads CASSPIGAAKNIQYF.

V gene TRBV30 combines with J gene TRBJ1-2; TCRdb proposes TRBD1, but this gene call is untestable without DNA. Germline loops: CDR1 GTSNPN, CDR2 SVGIG (reference sequence). The CDR3 consists of 12 residues. The CDR3 loop is CAWAGQTYGYTF.

The chain couples TRBV5-1 to TRBJ1-2; TCRdb designates TRBD1, a call that cannot be tested without DNA. Germline lookup yields CDR1 SGHRS and CDR2 YFSETQ. The CDR3 spans 18 residues. The CDR3 here is CASSLVQDRGPLGYGYTF.

V and J are TRBV28 and TRBJ1-5; there is no DNA to check the TCRdb D call of TRBD1. Germline V gene data show CDR1 as MDHEN and CDR2 as SYDVKM. This CDR3 region has 15 residues. The CDR3 spells CASRNRGEVFQPQHF.

This sequence joins TRBV2 and TRBJ2-1; TCRdb's assignment of TRBD1 cannot be checked, as there is no DNA. The CDR3 runs 13 residues. Germline CDR1 is SNHLY and CDR2 is FYNNEI. CDR3 sequence reads: CASSQGTGGGQFF.

The rearrangement links TRBV5-1 to TRBJ2-2; TCRdb gives TRBD1 as the D gene, but with no DNA this cannot be confirmed. The CDR3 contains 16 residues. Germline CDR1 reads SGHRS; CDR2 reads YFSETQ. CDR3: CASSYLRTGGTGELFF.

V and J are TRBV6-5 and TRBJ1-5. Germline CDR1 and CDR2: MNHEY and SVGAGI. The CDR3 extends over 16 amino acids. The CDR3 here is CASKSYADVLSQPQHF.

The chain carries TRBV18 and TRBJ2-1; TCRdb designates TRBD2, a call that cannot be tested without DNA. Germline V gene lookup returns CDR1 KGHSH and CDR2 LQKENI. The CDR3 loop spans 17 amino acids. The CDR3 spells CASSQNSRADRVHEQFF.

The chain employs TRBV10-2 and TRBJ2-5; TCRdb gives TRBD2 as the D gene, but with no DNA this cannot be confirmed. The CDR3 consists of 14 residues. Germline CDR1 is WSHSY and CDR2 is SAAADI. The CDR3 is CASITSEGSETQYF.

This chain connects TRBV29-1 to TRBJ2-7. Germline V CDR1 and CDR2: SQVTM, ANQGSEA. This CDR3 region has 11 residues. CDR3 amino acids: CSVESGYEQYF.

V is TRBV19 and J is TRBJ1-5. There are 13 residues in the CDR3. The V gene's germline CDR1 is LNHDA and CDR2 SQIVND (reference sequence). The CDR3 is CASRPQVEGPQHF.

The chain recombines TRBV29-1 with TRBJ2-2; TCRdb indicates TRBD2, and absent DNA this call remains unverified. Germline values: CDR1 SQVTM, CDR2 ANQGSEA. The CDR3 is 14 residues long. Here the CDR3 reads CSVEIGLVSGELFF.

The gene calls are TRBV7-8 and TRBJ2-1; TCRdb reports TRBD1, a call that lacks DNA to check it against. Germline CDR1 SGHVS, CDR2 FQNEAQ. This CDR3 comprises 14 residues. CDR3 sequence: CASSLALGAGEQFF.

The chain couples TRBV6-1 to TRBJ2-5; the D call of TRBD2 rests on TCRdb alone, since no DNA is present to check it. This CDR3 is 14 amino acids long. CDR1 MNHNS and CDR2 SASEGT come from the germline V gene. CDR3 sequence: CASSPRGGGQNKYF.

V usage is TRBV12-3 or TRBV12-4 and J usage is TRBJ1-2; TCRdb indicates TRBD1, and absent DNA this call remains unverified. The CDR3 spans 15 residues. CDR3 protein: CASSLGTHFDRGYTF.

The rearrangement uses TRBV28 and TRBJ1-1; with no DNA, the TCRdb D assignment of TRBD1 cannot be verified. The CDR3 runs 14 residues. Germline-derived CDR1 and CDR2 are MDHEN and SYDVKM. CDR3 sequence reads: CASSLMFRAGGAFF.

The V gene is TRBV20-1, the J gene TRBJ2-1; the TCRdb D gene call, TRBD2, has no DNA to confirm it. Germline CDR1 and CDR2: DFQATT and SNEGSKA (reference sequence). The CDR3 length is 15 residues. The CDR3 here is CSAPGRGRSYNEQFF.

CDR3 sequence reads: CASLEGPTELNQPQHF. This chain uses TRBV6-5 with TRBJ1-5. The CDR3 extends over 16 amino acids. Per the germline V gene, CDR1 is MNHEY and CDR2 is SVGAGI.

V and J are TRBV18 and TRBJ2-3. Germline assignment: CDR1 KGHSH and CDR2 LQKENI. This CDR3 comprises 14 residues. The CDR3 reads CASSPDLGEDTQYF.

The chain recombines TRBV6-1 with TRBJ2-7; TCRdb gives TRBD2 as the D gene, but with no DNA this cannot be confirmed. Looked up from germline, CDR1 is MNHNS and CDR2 is SASEGT. This CDR3 has 12 amino acids. The CDR3 region is CATRLETYEQYF.

This chain uses TRBV12-3 or TRBV12-4 with TRBJ1-5. This CDR3 has 11 residues. The CDR3 sequence is CASSGGQPQHF.

J is TRBJ2-3 and V is TRBV10-3; without DNA, the TCRdb call of TRBD1 cannot be checked. Per the germline V gene, CDR1 is ENHRY and CDR2 is SYGVKD. The CDR3 covers 14 residues. CDR3 loop: CAISEGVGTDTQYF.